This T cell receptor (beta chain) was identified during a study of cytomegalovirus exposure and HLA in healthy donors. The CDR3 totals 14 residues. Germline CDR1 MGHRA, CDR2 YSYEKL. The V gene lost 5 bases and the J gene lost 3 bases, with 14 bases spanning the gap. Whole-study findings and limits: Prior analysis indicated that the majority of TCR beta V segments exhibited productivity approximately 90% or approximately 30% of the time.

In its sample, this clone was seen once. Its antigen is undetermined. Primers for the PCR totalled 60 Vbeta and 13 Jbeta. Clones were sequenced by immunoSEQ multiplex PCR, and TCRdb holds only the in-frame ones, with some missing. This table has fewer than 200,000 clones, about 77% appearing once. This chain uses TRBV4-1 with TRBJ2-7, with D hard to call. The receptor's source is a man aged 25-45 years in good health and CMV-seronegative. The sequenced material came from PBMCs. This CDR3 reads CASSSRGSHYEQYF. CDR3 sequence (DNA): TGCGCCAGCAGCTCTCGAGGCTCCCACTACGAGCAGTACTTC.